Listed below are T cell receptor beta chains from one sample, sequenced in a study of T cells in Graves' hyperthyroidism and ophthalmopathy. TCRdb re-derived calls from the multiplex PCR reads in MiXCR, one entry per CDR3 protein. The sample has roughly 660,000 distinct CDR3 sequences; about 18% are singletons. What was sequenced was blood. These receptors all come from a man aged 45-65 years with Graves' hyperthyroidism. The conserved cysteine and the conserved F or W are not part of the CDR3 here. The D gene is left open where the match is weak. A clone size is listed for some rows: how often the clone was seen (once, few, many), or a class if it is expanded.

CDR3aa: ASGFHEQF
v_gene: TRBV7-9
j_gene: TRBJ2-1
abundance: few
d_gene: NA

CDR3aa: SVRRDTGELF
v_gene: TRBV20-1
j_gene: TRBJ2-2
abundance: many
d_gene: NA

CDR3aa: ASSLGSGEETQY
v_gene: TRBV18
j_gene: TRBJ2-5
abundance: many
d_gene: NA

CDR3aa: ASILRGGELF
v_gene: TRBV9
j_gene: TRBJ2-2
abundance: NA
d_gene: NA

CDR3aa: ASSDSIHGAYEQY
v_gene: TRBV18
j_gene: TRBJ2-7
abundance: NA
d_gene: NA

CDR3aa: AWRDSSYEQY
v_gene: TRBV30
j_gene: TRBJ2-7
abundance: many
d_gene: NA

CDR3aa: VSSDNLAGHSYNEQF
v_gene: TRBV2
j_gene: TRBJ2-1
abundance: NA
d_gene: TRBD2

CDR3aa: SALSGSTNYGYT
v_gene: TRBV20-1
j_gene: TRBJ1-2
abundance: NA
d_gene: NA

CDR3aa: ASRLLAGVSTDTQC
v_gene: TRBV27
j_gene: TRBJ2-3
abundance: NA
d_gene: TRBD2

CDR3aa: ASTITGRGGELF
v_gene: TRBV6-2/TRBV6-3
j_gene: TRBJ2-2
abundance: few
d_gene: NA

CDR3aa: ASSPDSEPGELF
v_gene: TRBV5-1
j_gene: TRBJ2-2
abundance: NA
d_gene: NA

CDR3aa: ASSPGQMNEKLF
v_gene: TRBV28
j_gene: TRBJ1-4
abundance: many
d_gene: NA

CDR3aa: ASSQKLGDRETQY
v_gene: TRBV3-1
j_gene: TRBJ2-5
abundance: many
d_gene: NA

CDR3aa: ASSTLREQY
v_gene: TRBV27
j_gene: TRBJ2-5
abundance: few
d_gene: NA

CDR3aa: ASSMGSGPMGEQY
v_gene: TRBV19
j_gene: TRBJ2-7
abundance: few
d_gene: NA

CDR3aa: ATNRDREYNEQF
v_gene: TRBV28
j_gene: TRBJ2-1
abundance: many
d_gene: TRBD1

CDR3aa: ASSRSGGETQY
v_gene: TRBV9
j_gene: TRBJ2-5
abundance: few
d_gene: TRBD2

CDR3aa: ASSETGKGQPQH
v_gene: TRBV2
j_gene: TRBJ1-5
abundance: many
d_gene: NA

CDR3aa: ASSERLAGETQY
v_gene: TRBV11-1
j_gene: TRBJ2-5
abundance: many
d_gene: TRBD2

CDR3aa: ASTPTSGTHNEQF
v_gene: TRBV12-3/TRBV12-4
j_gene: TRBJ2-1
abundance: many
d_gene: TRBD2

CDR3aa: ASSTVSMETQY
v_gene: TRBV5-4
j_gene: TRBJ2-5
abundance: few
d_gene: NA

CDR3aa: SARDRGSGSRSGELF
v_gene: TRBV20-1
j_gene: TRBJ2-2
abundance: NA
d_gene: TRBD2

CDR3aa: ASSPPVTYYEQY
v_gene: TRBV18
j_gene: TRBJ2-7
abundance: many
d_gene: NA

CDR3aa: ASSQWNADEQY
v_gene: TRBV3-1
j_gene: TRBJ2-7
abundance: NA
d_gene: NA

CDR3aa: ASSFSLDRGVNIQY
v_gene: TRBV10-2
j_gene: TRBJ2-4
abundance: NA
d_gene: TRBD1

CDR3aa: ASSQLTGDLHEQY
v_gene: TRBV14
j_gene: TRBJ2-7
abundance: few
d_gene: TRBD1

CDR3aa: ASSRDDASYNEQF
v_gene: TRBV14
j_gene: TRBJ2-1
abundance: many
d_gene: NA

CDR3aa: SATTALAKNIQY
v_gene: TRBV29-1
j_gene: TRBJ2-4
abundance: NA
d_gene: NA

CDR3aa: ASSPSTSPYEQY
v_gene: TRBV18
j_gene: TRBJ2-7
abundance: many
d_gene: TRBD2